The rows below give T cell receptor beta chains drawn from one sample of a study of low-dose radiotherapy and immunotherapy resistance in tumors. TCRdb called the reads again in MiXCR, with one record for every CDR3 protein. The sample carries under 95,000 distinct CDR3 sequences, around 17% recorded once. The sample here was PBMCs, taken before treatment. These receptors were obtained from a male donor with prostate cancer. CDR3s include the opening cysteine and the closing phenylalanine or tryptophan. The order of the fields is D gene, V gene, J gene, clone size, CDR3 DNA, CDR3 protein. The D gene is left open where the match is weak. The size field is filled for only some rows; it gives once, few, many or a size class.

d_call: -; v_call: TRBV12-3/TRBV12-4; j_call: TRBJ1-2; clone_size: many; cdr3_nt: TGTGCCAGCAGTTTAGGGCGCGGAAGCTATGGCTACACCTTC; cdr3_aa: CASSLGRGSYGYTF
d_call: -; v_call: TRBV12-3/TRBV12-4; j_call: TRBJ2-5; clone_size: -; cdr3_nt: TGTGCCAGCAGTGTAGACCTCTCGCGAGAGACCCAGTACTTC; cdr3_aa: CASSVDLSRETQYF
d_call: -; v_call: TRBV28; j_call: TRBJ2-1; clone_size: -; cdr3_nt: TGTGCCAGCAGTTTAGGGTTTAGCTCCTACAATGAGCAGTTCTTC; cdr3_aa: CASSLGFSSYNEQFF
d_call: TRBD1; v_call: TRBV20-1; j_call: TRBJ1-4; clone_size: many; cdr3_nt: TGCAGTGCTAGAGCCGGGACAGGGAATGAAAAACTGTTTTTT; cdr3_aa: CSARAGTGNEKLFF
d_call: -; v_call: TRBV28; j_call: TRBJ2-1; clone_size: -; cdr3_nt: TGTGCCAGCAGTTTAGAGCGGGCCGAACAGTTCTTC; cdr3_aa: CASSLERAEQFF
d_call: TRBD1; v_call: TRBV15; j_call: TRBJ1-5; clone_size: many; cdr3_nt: TGTGCCACCAGCAGTACCTCGGGCAGGGGGAGCAATCAGCCCCAGCATTTT; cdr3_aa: CATSSTSGRGSNQPQHF
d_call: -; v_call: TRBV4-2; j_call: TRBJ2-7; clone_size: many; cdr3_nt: TGTGCCAGCAGCCAACTAGCGTCTGGCGAGCAGTACTTC; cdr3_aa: CASSQLASGEQYF
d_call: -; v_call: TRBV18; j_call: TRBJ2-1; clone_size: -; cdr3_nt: TGTGCCAGCTCTCTTTTTGGGACTCACAATGAGCAGTTCTTC; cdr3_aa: CASSLFGTHNEQFF
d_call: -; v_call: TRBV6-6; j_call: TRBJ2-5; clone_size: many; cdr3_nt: TGTGCCAGCAGTCAGGGGGGCGAGACCCAGTACTTC; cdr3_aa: CASSQGGETQYF
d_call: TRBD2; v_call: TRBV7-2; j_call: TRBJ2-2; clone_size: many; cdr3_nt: TGTGCCAGCAGCCCCGGGGGTAGCGGGGAAGCCGGGGAGCTGTTTTTT; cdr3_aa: CASSPGGSGEAGELFF
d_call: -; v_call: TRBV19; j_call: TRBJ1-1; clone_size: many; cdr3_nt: TGTGCCAGTAGTACCCGACGCTTAGAAGCTTTCTTT; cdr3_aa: CASSTRRLEAFF
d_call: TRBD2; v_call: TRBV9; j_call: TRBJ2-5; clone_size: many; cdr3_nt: TGTGCCAGCAGCGTAGTGGCTAGCGGGGGGGAAGAGACCCAGTACTTC; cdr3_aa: CASSVVASGGEETQYF
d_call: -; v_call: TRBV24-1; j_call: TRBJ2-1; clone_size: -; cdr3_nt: TGTGCCACCAGTGATTTAGCCAATGGGGCGGATGCTATTGATGAGCAGTTCTTC; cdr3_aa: CATSDLANGADAIDEQFF
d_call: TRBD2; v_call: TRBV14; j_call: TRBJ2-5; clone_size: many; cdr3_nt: TGTGCCAGCAGCCAAGCCCTCGGACTAGCGGGGGGGTTCTGGGAGACCCAGTACTTC; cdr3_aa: CASSQALGLAGGFWETQYF
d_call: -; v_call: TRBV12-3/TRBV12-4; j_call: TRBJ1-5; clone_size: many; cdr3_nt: TGTGCCAGCAGCTACACTGAGGGGCAGCCCCAGCATTTT; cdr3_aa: CASSYTEGQPQHF
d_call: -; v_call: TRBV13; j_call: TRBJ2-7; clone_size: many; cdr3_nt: TGTGCCAGCAGCTCCACGGACAGACCCGAGCAGTACTTC; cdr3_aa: CASSSTDRPEQYF
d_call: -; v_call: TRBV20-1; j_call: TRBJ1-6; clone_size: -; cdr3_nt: TGCAGTGCTAGAGATCCCCGCTATTCACCCCTCCACTTT; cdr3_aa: CSARDPRYSPLHF
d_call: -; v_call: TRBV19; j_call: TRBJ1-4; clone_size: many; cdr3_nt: TGTGCCAGTAGTACCTACGTCGGGGGGAGAAATGAAAAACTGTTTTTT; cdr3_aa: CASSTYVGGRNEKLFF
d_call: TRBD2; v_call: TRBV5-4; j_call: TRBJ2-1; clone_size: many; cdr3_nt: TGTGCCAGCAGCTTGGAGAAGCGGGGGGGCCACAATGAGCAGTTCTTC; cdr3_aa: CASSLEKRGGHNEQFF
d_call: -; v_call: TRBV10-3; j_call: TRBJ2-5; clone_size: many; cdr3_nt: TGTGCCATCAGTGTGGGCAGGGAAGAGACCCAGTACTTC; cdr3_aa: CAISVGREETQYF
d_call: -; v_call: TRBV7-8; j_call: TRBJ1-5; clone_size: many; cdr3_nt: TGTGCCAGCAGCTTAGGTTTCGGTCAGCCCCAGCATTTT; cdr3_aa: CASSLGFGQPQHF
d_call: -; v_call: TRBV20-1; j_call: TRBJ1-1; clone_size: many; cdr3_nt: TGCAGTGCTAGTCCAGGGAGGACTGAAGCTTTCTTT; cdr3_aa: CSASPGRTEAFF
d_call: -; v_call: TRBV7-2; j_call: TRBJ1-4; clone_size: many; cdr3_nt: TGTGCCAGCAGCTTAGGGATAAATGAAAAACTGTTTTTT; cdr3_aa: CASSLGINEKLFF
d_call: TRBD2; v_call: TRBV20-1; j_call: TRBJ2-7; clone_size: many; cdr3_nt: TGCAGTGTTGAGCGGGGGACCTACGAGCAGTACTTC; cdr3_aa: CSVERGTYEQYF
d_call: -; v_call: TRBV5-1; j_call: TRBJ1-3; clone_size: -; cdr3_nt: TGCGCCAGCAGCTCCGGGAGCCTGAGCTCTGGAAACACCATATATTTT; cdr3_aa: CASSSGSLSSGNTIYF
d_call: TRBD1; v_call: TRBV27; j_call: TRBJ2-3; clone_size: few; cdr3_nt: TGTGCCAGCAGCCGGATCCCGGGACAGCGGTCGGATACGCAGTATTTT; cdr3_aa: CASSRIPGQRSDTQYF
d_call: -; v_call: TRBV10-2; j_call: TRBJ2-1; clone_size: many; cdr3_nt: TGCGCCAGCAGTGACAGGGGTCGGAATGAGCAGTTCTTC; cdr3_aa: CASSDRGRNEQFF
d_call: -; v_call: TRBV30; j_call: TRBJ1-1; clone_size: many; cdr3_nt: TGTGCCTGGAGGAAACTACGGACAGAGATGAACACTGAAGCTTTCTTT; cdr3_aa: CAWRKLRTEMNTEAFF
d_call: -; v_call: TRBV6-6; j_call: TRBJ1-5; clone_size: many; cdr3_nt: TGTGCCAGCAGTCCAAACCGGGGGAGCAATCAGCCCCAGCATTTT; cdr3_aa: CASSPNRGSNQPQHF
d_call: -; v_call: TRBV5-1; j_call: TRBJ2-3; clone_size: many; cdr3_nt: TGCGCCAGCAGCTCCGGGGGTGGGGTCACAGATACGCAGTATTTT; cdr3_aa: CASSSGGGVTDTQYF
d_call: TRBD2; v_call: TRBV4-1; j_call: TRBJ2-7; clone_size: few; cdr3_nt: TGCGCCAGCAGCCCGACTAGCGGATTTCTCGAGCAGTACTTC; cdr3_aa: CASSPTSGFLEQYF
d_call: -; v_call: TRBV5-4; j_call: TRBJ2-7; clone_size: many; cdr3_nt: TGTGCCAGCAGCCCGGGGGGCGGAACGCGGTTTGAGCAGTACTTC; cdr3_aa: CASSPGGGTRFEQYF
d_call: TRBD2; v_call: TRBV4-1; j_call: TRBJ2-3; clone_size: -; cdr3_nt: TGCGCCAGCAGCCAGTTACTAGCGGCTACAGATACGCAGTATTTT; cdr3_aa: CASSQLLAATDTQYF
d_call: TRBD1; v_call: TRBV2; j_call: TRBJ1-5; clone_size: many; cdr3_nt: TGTGCCAGCAACCGGGACAGGGGGGGCGGTCAGCCCCAGCATTTT; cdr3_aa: CASNRDRGGGQPQHF
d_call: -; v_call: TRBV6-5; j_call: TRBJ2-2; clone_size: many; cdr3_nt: TGTGCCAGCAGTCCCGTCGGGGGGCTGACCGGGGAGCTGTTTTTT; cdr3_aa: CASSPVGGLTGELFF
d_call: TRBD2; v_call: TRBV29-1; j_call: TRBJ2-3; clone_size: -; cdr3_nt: TGCAGCGTTGAACTCCTAGCGGCATGGGGGACAGATACGCAGTATTTT; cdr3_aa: CSVELLAAWGTDTQYF
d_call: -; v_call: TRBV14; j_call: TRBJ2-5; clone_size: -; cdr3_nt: TGTGCCAGCAGAGGGCCGGACGGTGAGACCCAGTACTTC; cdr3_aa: CASRGPDGETQYF
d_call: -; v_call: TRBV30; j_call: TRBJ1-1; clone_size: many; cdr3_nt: TGTGCCTGGACCCCAGGGGTTTGGGGCACTGAAGCTTTCTTT; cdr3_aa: CAWTPGVWGTEAFF